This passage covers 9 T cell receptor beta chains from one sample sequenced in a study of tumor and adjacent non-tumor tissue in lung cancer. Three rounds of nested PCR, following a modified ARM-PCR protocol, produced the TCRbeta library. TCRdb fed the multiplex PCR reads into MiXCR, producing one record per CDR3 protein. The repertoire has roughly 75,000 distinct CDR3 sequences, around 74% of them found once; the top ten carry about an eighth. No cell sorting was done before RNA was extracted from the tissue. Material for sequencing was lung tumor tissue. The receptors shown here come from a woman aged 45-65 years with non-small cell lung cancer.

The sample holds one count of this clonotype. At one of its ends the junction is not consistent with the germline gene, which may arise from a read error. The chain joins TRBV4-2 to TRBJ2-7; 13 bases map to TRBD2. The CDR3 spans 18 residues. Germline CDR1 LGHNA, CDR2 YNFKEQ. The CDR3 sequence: CGSSQEGLAGEDCYEQYF. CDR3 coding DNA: TGTGGCAGCAGCCAAGAAGGACTAGCGGGAGAAGACTGTTACGAGCAGTACTTC.

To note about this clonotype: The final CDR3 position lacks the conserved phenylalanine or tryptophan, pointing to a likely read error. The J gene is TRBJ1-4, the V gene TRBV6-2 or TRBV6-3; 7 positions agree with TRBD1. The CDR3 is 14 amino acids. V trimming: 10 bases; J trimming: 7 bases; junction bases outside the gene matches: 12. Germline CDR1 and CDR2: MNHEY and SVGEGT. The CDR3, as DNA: TGTGCCAACAGCCGTGGACAGGAGATTGAAAAACTGTTTTTA. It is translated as CANSRGQEIEKLFL.

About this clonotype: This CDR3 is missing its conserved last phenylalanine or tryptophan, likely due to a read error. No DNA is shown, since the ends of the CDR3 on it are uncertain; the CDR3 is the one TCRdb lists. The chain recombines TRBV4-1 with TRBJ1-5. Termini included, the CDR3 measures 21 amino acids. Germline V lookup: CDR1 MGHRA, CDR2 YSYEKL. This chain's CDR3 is CASSQEAFPTSLLYSNQSQHI.

The CDR3 loop reads CATRLSSYEQYF. The CDR3, as DNA: TGTGCCACGAGACTGAGCTCCTACGAGCAGTACTTC. The V and J genes are TRBV10-3 and TRBJ2-7; D not resolved. V lost 10 bases and J 0 bases, leaving 10 bases between the germline ends. The germline gives CDR1 ENHRY, CDR2 SYGVKD. The CDR3 consists of 12 residues.

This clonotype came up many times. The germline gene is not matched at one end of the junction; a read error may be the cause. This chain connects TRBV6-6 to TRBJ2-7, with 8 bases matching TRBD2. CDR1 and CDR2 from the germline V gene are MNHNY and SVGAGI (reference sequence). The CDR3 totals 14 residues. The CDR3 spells CTSTTGTSSYEQYF. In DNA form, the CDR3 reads TGTACCAGCACCACCGGGACTAGTTCCTACGAGCAGTACTTC.

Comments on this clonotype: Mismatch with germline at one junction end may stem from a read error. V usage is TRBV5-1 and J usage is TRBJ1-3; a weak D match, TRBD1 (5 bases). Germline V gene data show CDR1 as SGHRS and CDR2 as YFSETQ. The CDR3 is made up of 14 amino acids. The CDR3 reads CAISNPGSGNTIYF. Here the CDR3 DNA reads TGCGCCATCAGCAACCCAGGGTCTGGAAACACCATATATTTT.

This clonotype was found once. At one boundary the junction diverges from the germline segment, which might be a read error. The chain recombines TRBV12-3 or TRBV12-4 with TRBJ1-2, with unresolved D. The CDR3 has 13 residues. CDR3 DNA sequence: TGTGCCAGCACCTCAAGGACTGACTATGACTACACCTTC. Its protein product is CASTSRTDYDYTF.

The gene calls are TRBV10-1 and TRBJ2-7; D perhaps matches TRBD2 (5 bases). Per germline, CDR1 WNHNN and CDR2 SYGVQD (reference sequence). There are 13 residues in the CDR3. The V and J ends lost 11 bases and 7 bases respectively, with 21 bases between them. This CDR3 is CAYSGGVLGEQYF. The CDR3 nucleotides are TGCGCCTACAGTGGAGGCGTTCTGGGGGAGCAGTACTTC.

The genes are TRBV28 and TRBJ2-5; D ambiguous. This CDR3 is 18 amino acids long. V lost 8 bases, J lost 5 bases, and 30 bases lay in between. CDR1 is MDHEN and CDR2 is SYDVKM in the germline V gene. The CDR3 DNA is TGTGCCAGCCAAACCGTAATACATGCTGGGTTGGTCGATGAGACCCAGTACTTC. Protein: CASQTVIHAGLVDETQYF. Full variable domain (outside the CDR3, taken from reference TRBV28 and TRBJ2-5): DVKVTQSSRYLVKRTGEKVFLECVQDMDHENMFWYRQDPGLGLRLIYFSYDVKMKEKGDIPEGYSVSREKKERFSLILESASTNQTSMYLCASQTVIHAGLVDETQYFGPGTRLLVL.